The sequence of this T cell receptor (beta chain) was determined in a study of shared clonotypes between healthy human individuals. Assay used: immunoSEQ multiplex PCR; TCRdb lists only in-frame clones, some missing. In the table there are about 1.1 million clones, around three quarters of which are singletons. The V gene end was trimmed by 8 bases and the J gene end by 3 bases; junction bases not matched to a gene: 3. Germline V lookup: CDR1 SGHNT, CDR2 YENEEA. This CDR3 is 13 amino acids long. Findings and caveats of the study: With several donors compared, around 5% of naive CD4 clonotypes were shared. The sole specimen, blood, was sampled, and tissue repertoires likely differ.

This clone was detected only a few times. The antigen is unknown. The chain carries TRBV11-3 and TRBJ2-2, with 7 bases lining up with TRBD2. The sample comprised memory CD4+ T cells from PBMCs. Stated subset: CD45RA-negative fraction. The source of this sequence is a man between 18 and 35 years old in good health. Some clones in this sample may be carry-over from other donors' samples. The CDR3 DNA sequence: TGTGCCAGCGGGAGGGCGGACACCGGGGAGCTGTTTTTT. As protein: CASGRADTGELFF.